Listed below are T cell receptor beta chains from one sample, sequenced in a study of cytomegalovirus exposure and HLA in healthy donors. The protocol was immunoSEQ multiplex PCR, while the TCRdb copy is restricted to in-frame clones and leaves out a portion. The data contain 150,000 to 200,000 clones, about four fifths of them seen just once; the ten biggest clones take up more than 1.5%. Sequencing input: PBMCs. Every receptor here comes from a man between 18 and 35 years old in good health and CMV-seronegative. The CDR3 runs from the conserved cysteine through the conserved F or W. A D gene is named only where the DNA matches it firmly. A clone size is listed for some rows: how often the clone was seen (once, few, many), or a class if it is expanded.

TRBJ2-3	.	15	TRBV2	TRBD1	CASSRDRGRTDTQYF	TGTGCCAGCAGTCGGGACAGGGGAAGGACAGATACGCAGTATTTT
TRBJ2-3	.	16	TRBV19	.	CASSIGQGPSTDTQYF	TGTGCCAGTAGTATAGGCCAGGGCCCTAGCACAGATACGCAGTATTTT
TRBJ1-1	.	14	TRBV6-5	.	CASSVNRANTEAFF	TGTGCCAGCAGTGTCAACAGAGCGAACACTGAAGCTTTCTTT
TRBJ1-1	.	14	TRBV5-1	.	CASSLEGFSTEAFF	TGCGCCAGCAGCTTGGAGGGGTTTAGCACTGAAGCTTTCTTT
TRBJ1-2	.	13	TRBV5-1	TRBD1	CARTDRGLLGYTF	TGCGCCAGGACGGACAGGGGCCTCTTGGGCTACACCTTC
TRBJ2-7	.	18	TRBV28	TRBD2	CASSPPASGTFLRYEQYF	TGTGCCAGCAGCCCCCCGGCTAGCGGGACGTTCCTCCGGTACGAGCAGTACTTC
TRBJ2-7	.	13	TRBV5-1	.	CASSSTSSYEQYF	TGCGCCAGCAGCTCAACTAGCTCCTACGAGCAGTACTTC
TRBJ1-2	.	15	TRBV7-9	TRBD1	CASSKQGRTGAGYTF	TGTGCCAGCAGCAAACAGGGGCGCACCGGGGCTGGCTACACCTTC
TRBJ1-2	.	14	TRBV29-1	TRBD1	CSVGGGDRGSGYTF	TGCAGCGTGGGGGGGGGAGACAGGGGGTCTGGCTACACCTTC
TRBJ1-6	once	14	TRBV7-2	.	CAGRGSGNNSPLHF	TGTGCCGGGCGGGGATCGGGGAATAATTCACCCCTCCACTTT
TRBJ2-1	once	15	TRBV5-1	.	CASSLGGGDYNEQFF	TGCGCCAGCAGCTTGGGAGGCGGGGATTACAATGAGCAGTTCTTC
TRBJ1-1	.	15	TRBV4-1	TRBD1	CASSQAPTGGTEAFF	TGCGCCAGCAGCCAAGCCCCGACAGGGGGCACTGAAGCTTTCTTT
TRBJ2-7	.	14	TRBV7-2	.	CASSLLGDSYEQYF	TGTGCCAGCAGCCTATTAGGGGACTCCTACGAGCAGTACTTC
TRBJ2-3	.	16	TRBV11-2	TRBD1	CASSLVTGVPTDTQYF	TGTGCCAGCAGCTTAGTGACAGGGGTTCCCACAGATACGCAGTATTTT
TRBJ1-3	.	14	TRBV4-2	.	CASSFLGGGNTIYF	TGTGCCAGCAGCTTCCTGGGGGGTGGAAACACCATATATTTT
TRBJ2-1	.	14	TRBV4-3	.	CASRSSGGAGEQFF	TGCGCCAGCAGGTCGTCTGGGGGGGCCGGTGAGCAGTTCTTC
TRBJ2-5	.	14	TRBV2	.	CASSTSDISYEQYF	.
TRBJ2-1	.	15	TRBV18	.	CASSPRFTDYNEQFF	TGTGCCAGCTCACCGAGGTTTACGGATTACAATGAGCAGTTCTTC
TRBJ2-3	.	16	TRBV11-2	.	CASSPAATGVSNTQYF	TGTGCCAGCAGCCCGGCCGCGACCGGGGTATCAAATACGCAGTATTTT
TRBJ2-5	.	14	TRBV6-5	TRBD2	CASRAGGLGETQYF	TGTGCCAGCAGAGCGGGGGGGCTGGGAGAGACCCAGTACTTC
TRBJ1-5	.	16	TRBV27	.	CASRPSGRMLGQPQHF	TGTGCCAGCCGTCCTTCTGGAAGGATGCTAGGACAGCCCCAGCATTTT
TRBJ2-3	.	16	TRBV4-2	TRBD2	CASSHPIAGGRDTQYF	TGTGCCAGCAGCCACCCCATAGCGGGAGGCCGGGATACGCAGTATTTT
TRBJ1-2	.	14	TRBV29-1	.	CSVKNRADPYGYTF	TGCAGCGTTAAGAACAGGGCTGACCCCTATGGCTACACCTTC
TRBJ1-2	.	15	TRBV19	TRBD1	CASSSRDRGIHGYTF	TGTGCCAGTAGTAGCCGCGACAGGGGAATTCATGGCTACACCTTC
TRBJ2-7	.	15	TRBV5-1	TRBD2	CASSNGLAGGYEQYF	TGCGCCAGCAGCAATGGACTAGCGGGAGGGTACGAGCAGTACTTC
TRBJ2-2	few	14	TRBV6-5	.	CASSYLSIGMELFF	TGTGCCAGCAGTTACTTATCAATCGGGATGGAGCTGTTTTTT
TRBJ1-4	.	15	TRBV19	.	CASIPPGVEGEKLFF	TGTGCCAGTATTCCGCCGGGAGTAGAAGGTGAAAAACTGTTTTTT
TRBJ2-4	.	13	TRBV5-4	.	CASSLAEGNIQYF	TGTGCCAGCAGCTTGGCCGAGGGAAACATTCAGTACTTC
TRBJ1-2	.	13	TRBV7-2	TRBD1	CASSSGQGDGYTF	TGTGCCAGCAGCTCAGGACAGGGGGATGGCTACACCTTC
TRBJ1-2	once	16	TRBV27	.	CASSLSGGVPGGGYTF	TGTGCCAGCAGTTTATCCGGGGGCGTGCCGGGGGGTGGCTACACCTTC
TRBJ2-7	.	13	TRBV29-1	.	CSVGRGTGYEQYF	TGCAGCGTGGGCAGGGGTACAGGGTACGAGCAGTACTTC